One TCR beta chain is described in this entry. It lacks a known antigen. Base qualities are missing; no much larger clone stands one base away. What the time point label conveys for this sample: baseline before first vaccination. The vaccinee samples were drawn from two UK trials, COV001 and COV002, one of which was a single-blind randomized controlled phase 2/3 trial testing AZD1222 (ChAdOx1 nCoV-19) in healthy adults. For TCRbeta chain sequencing, PBMC samples from trial participants were taken at day 0 and at day 28 after the second dose. This specimen belongs to a study of T cell responses to AZD1222 COVID-19 vaccine (dated by TCRdb to about 2021). Turning to the overall study: AZD1222 recipients whose second dose came at about 4 weeks and those whose second dose came at about 12 weeks were combined into one group, since spike-specific TCR depth and breadth did not differ between the two schedules. TCR sequencing was performed for more than 230 trial participants, of whom roughly 200 were given two doses of AZD1222 and approximately 25 were given two doses of MenACWY control vaccine. Enrollment into the trials was organized by age into subgroups of 18-55, 56-69 and 70-plus years, and those subgroups contained roughly 150, 30 and 60 TCR-sequenced participants, respectively. What the work shows at the level of the full study, not this receptor alone: Nearly half of unique spike-specific TCRs reportedly recognized epitopes outside regions mutated in the B.1.351 and B.1.1.7 variants. In the small 56-69-year group, the increase in depth fell short of significance, most likely because of low power. Because no samples from the day 14 peak response were available, repertoires could be characterized only after the peak T cell response. CD4 TCRs associated with the vaccine covered the entire spike protein, and the dominant responses were in regions 160-218 and 743-854. Conclusions about previously exposed vaccinees are limited, since just a handful of AZD1222 recipients were seropositive for SARS-CoV-2 at baseline. After two AZD1222 doses, both the breadth and the depth of spike-specific TCRs were significantly higher than at day 0 and than in MenACWY recipients. Participants were mostly white British and included more females than males, and it was suggested by the authors that clonal diversity may have been underestimated.

The CDR3 regions of human TCRbeta chains were analyzed by immunosequencing. The authors' analysis ran thus. TCRs in the repertoires were compared against a reference library of SARS-CoV-2-specific TCRs that had been generated with the MIRA antigen-specificity platform. Breadth was defined as the fraction of unique TCRs that were SARS-CoV-2-associated, and depth was defined as the fraction of total T cells that were SARS-CoV-2-associated. Each spike-specific TCR was assigned to its reactive spike region and to a CD4 or CD8 class using the MIRA data. Log10-transformed breadth and depth values were compared by one-way ANOVA with Sidak's multiple comparisons tests. Held by TCRdb, this immuneACCESS table contains in-frame sequences only and omits some clones. Under half of the omission traces to an unresolved V gene where checked; the cause of the rest is unknown. V, J and clone size are taken as reported in that table, and D and trimming were inferred from the DNA itself. This sample lists 85,000 to 95,000 clones; around 90% were detected once. Roughly 9% of the sample rests with the top ten.

Trimming at the junction amounts to 7 bases on V and 3 bases on J, and the germline ends lie 14 bases apart. CDR1 and CDR2 were assigned from the germline V gene as MNHEY and SVGAGI. Measured from the cysteine to the phenylalanine, the CDR3 is 14 residues long. Only CDR3 DNA is held: 42 bases, read in frame from base 1. In this chain, TRBV6-5 is recombined with TRBJ2-3; a tentative D match to TRBD2 spans 5 bases. The sequence came from an adult in good health. The specimen was peripheral blood, collected on day 0 of AZD1222 vaccination. For the CDR3, the sequence is CASTLAVGTDTQYF. The sequenced DNA is TGTGCCAGCACGCTAGCCGTGGGGACAGATACGCAGTATTTT.